A single sample is the source of the 19 T cell receptor beta chains below, sequenced in a study of tumor and adjacent non-tumor tissue in lung cancer. No cell sorting was done before RNA was extracted from the tissue. The library came from three nested PCR rounds adapted from ARM-PCR protocols. MiXCR, applied by TCRdb to the multiplex PCR reads, yields one record per CDR3 protein. The sample carries approximately 75,000 distinct CDR3 sequences, 60% to 80% recorded once. The specimen was lung tumor tissue. The receptors shown here come from a woman aged 45-59 years with non-small cell lung cancer.

The rearrangement joins TRBV12-3 or TRBV12-4 to TRBJ2-6; either TRBD1 or TRBD2 may supply D (5 bases each). Trimming removed 8 bases from V and 14 bases from J, with 19 bases in between. This CDR3 spans 13 amino acids. CDR3 amino acids: CASRVPGASILTF. As DNA, the CDR3 is TGTGCCAGCCGCGTTCCCGGGGCCAGCATCCTGACTTTC.

This clonotype was recorded once. A read error may account for a junction end that differs from germline. V usage is TRBV12-3 or TRBV12-4 and J usage is TRBJ2-1, with TRBD2 as a possible D gene (6 bases). This CDR3 spans 14 amino acids. As DNA, the CDR3 is TGTGCCAGCAGACCAAGCGGGCTCTTTAGCGAGCGGTTCTTC. This sequence encodes CASRPSGLFSERFF.

With regard to this clonotype: With a much larger clone just one base away, this may be a read error. CDR3 protein: CSARDLDSSSCEQYF. In DNA, the CDR3 is TGCAGTGCTAGAGATCTAGACTCCTCCTCCTGCGAGCAGTACTTC. V is TRBV20-1 and J is TRBJ2-7; no clear D. This CDR3 region has 15 residues. Germline loops: CDR1 DFQATT, CDR2 SNEGSKA (reference sequence).

Turning to this clonotype: An end of the junction differs from the germline gene, which may be a read error. The chain recombines TRBV12-3 or TRBV12-4 with TRBJ1-6; D ambiguous. This CDR3 comprises 14 residues. CDR3 protein: CANSSDRGSSPLHF. The CDR3 DNA reads as TGTGCCAACAGTTCTGACCGGGGATCATCACCCCTCCACTTT.

The chain has TRBV7-9 and TRBJ2-1, with 10 bases fitting TRBD2. This CDR3 contains 15 residues. Germline V lookup: CDR1 SEHNR, CDR2 FQNEAQ (reference sequence). The CDR3 DNA follows: TGTGCAAACAGCAAGCTAGCGGGAGTAGACAATGAGCAGTTCTTC. This gives the protein CANSKLAGVDNEQFF.

This clonotype was seen a single time. The CDR3 here is CASGLDRGNSILHF. CDR3 in DNA: TGTGCCAGCGGATTAGACAGGGGTAATTCAATCCTCCACTTT. The chain uses TRBV11-2 and TRBJ1-6; the match to TRBD1 covers 8 bases. Germline V gene lookup returns CDR1 SGHAT and CDR2 FQNNGV. The V segment lost 8 bases and the J segment 15 bases; nucleotides outside the gene matches: 15. CDR3 length: 14 residues.

On this clonotype itself: A junction boundary mismatches the germline segment, possibly from a read error. This rearrangement joins TRBV29-1 to TRBJ1-1; tentative D call: TRBD1 (5 bases). The CDR3 spans 13 residues. The germline V gene encodes CDR1 SQVTM and CDR2 ANQGSEA. CDR3 DNA: TGCAGCGTTGGGGGGGTAGGGAACACTGAAGGTATCTTT. Translation gives CSVGGVGNTEGIF.

V and J are TRBV29-1 and TRBJ1-1; D is unclear. Germline loops: CDR1 SQVTM, CDR2 ANQGSEA. The CDR3 has 13 amino acids. In DNA form, the CDR3 reads TGCAACGTCGCAGACCGGCTGAACACTGAAGCTTTCTTT. Translated, it gives CNVADRLNTEAFF.

Note on this clonotype: This may arise from a read error, as a much more abundant clone is one base away. The gene calls are TRBV5-1 and TRBJ1-1; possible D gene TRBD1, 6 bases. This CDR3 contains 13 residues. Germline V gene data show CDR1 as SGHRS and CDR2 as YFSETQ. For the CDR3, the DNA is TGCGCCAACAGCTTGGTGGGGGCTACTGAAGCTTTCTTT. This gives the protein CANSLVGATEAFF.

The chain couples TRBV29-1 to TRBJ2-7; possibly TRBD1 for D (6 bases). This CDR3 has 13 residues. V shed 6 bases and J shed 5 bases, with 17 bases lying between them. CDR1 SQVTM and CDR2 ANQGSEA come from the germline V gene. The CDR3 loop is CSVQGDKGDEQYF. CDR3 coding DNA: TGCAGCGTACAGGGTGACAAGGGTGACGAGCAGTACTTC.

V is TRBV4-2 and J is TRBJ2-5; TRBD1 aligns across 7 bases. Per germline, CDR1 LGHNA and CDR2 YNFKEQ. The CDR3 covers 14 residues. The ends lost 2 bases at V and 5 bases at J; junction bases unmatched: 5. The CDR3 spells CASSQYSTGETQYF. The CDR3 DNA sequence: TGTGCCAGCAGCCAATATTCGACAGGGGAGACCCAGTACTTC.

The V call is TRBV5-6, the J call TRBJ1-5; D remains ambiguous. The CDR3 is 14 residues long. Looked up from germline, CDR1 is SGHDT and CDR2 is YYEEEE. V was shortened by 0 bases and J by 10 bases, with 14 bases between the two germline ends. CDR3 region: CASSLGMGDQPQHF. The CDR3 DNA follows: TGTGCCAGCAGCTTGGGGATGGGTGACCAACCCCAGCATTTT.

In its sample, this clonotype was seen once. At one end the junction does not follow the germline gene, possibly because of a read error. The V call is TRBV28, the J call TRBJ2-1, with D hard to call. The CDR3 extends over 12 amino acids. CDR1 and CDR2 (germline): MDHEN, SYDVKM. CDR3 loop: CASRDNNNDQFF. The CDR3 nucleotides are TGTGCCAGCAGAGATAACAACAATGACCAGTTCTTC.

As for this clonotype: A read error may account for a junction end that differs from germline. V usage is TRBV20-1 and J usage is TRBJ2-1; the D gene is possibly TRBD2 (6 bases). This CDR3 is built from 16 residues. CDR1 and CDR2 from the germline V gene are DFQATT and SNEGSKA (reference sequence). Here the CDR3 reads CNASVRLGPSYNEQFF. Written as DNA, the CDR3 is TGCAATGCTAGCGTTCGGTTGGGGCCCTCCTACAATGAGCAGTTCTTC.

As concerns this clonotype: A read error may produce the germline difference seen at one junction end. This chain uses TRBV7-9 with TRBJ1-4; tentative D call: TRBD1 (5 bases). Per the germline V gene, CDR1 is SEHNR and CDR2 is FQNEAQ (reference sequence). The CDR3 spans 14 residues. This CDR3 is CVSSSEQANEKLFF. In nucleotides, the CDR3 is TGTGTCAGCAGCTCCGAACAGGCTAATGAAAAACTGTTTTTT.

A word on this clonotype: With a much larger clone just one base away, this may be a read error. The gene calls are TRBV20-1 and TRBJ2-1; D gene ambiguous. The CDR3 covers 16 residues. In germline, CDR1 is DFQATT, CDR2 SNEGSKA (reference sequence). In DNA, the CDR3 is TGCAGTGCTAGAGGCCCTTCGCAGATCTCCTACAATGACCAGTTCTTC. This encodes CSARGPSQISYNDQFF.

For this clonotype: Because it lacks the conserved phenylalanine or tryptophan at the end, this CDR3 is likely a read error. J is TRBJ2-1 and V is TRBV13; D not resolved. The CDR3 totals 14 residues. CDR1 is PRHDT and CDR2 is FYEKMQ in the germline V gene (reference sequence). The V end was cut by 3 bases, the J end by 7 bases, with 13 bases between. The CDR3 bases are TGTGCCAGCAGCTTGATAGTATTTGGTAATGAGCAGTTCATC. Protein product: CASSLIVFGNEQFI.

The V gene is TRBV28, the J gene TRBJ1-4, with 10 nucleotides matching TRBD1. Trimming at V came to 10 bases and at J to 7 bases, leaving 12 bases not matched to a gene. Germline CDR1 and CDR2: MDHEN and SYDVKM. The CDR3 consists of 15 residues. The CDR3 nucleotides are TGTGCCAACAGCATCCCGGGACAGGGGTCTGAAAAACTGTTTTTT. Translation: CANSIPGQGSEKLFF.

Remarks on this clonotype: Because it lacks the conserved phenylalanine or tryptophan at the end, this CDR3 is likely a read error. The rearrangement joins TRBV6-2 or TRBV6-3 to TRBJ2-1; D gene unclear. This CDR3 is built from 14 residues. The germline gives CDR1 MNHEY, CDR2 SVGEGT. CDR3 nucleotide sequence: TGTGCTAGCAGTTATACGGAGAATGCAAGTGAGCAGTTCTTG. It codes for CASSYTENASEQFL.